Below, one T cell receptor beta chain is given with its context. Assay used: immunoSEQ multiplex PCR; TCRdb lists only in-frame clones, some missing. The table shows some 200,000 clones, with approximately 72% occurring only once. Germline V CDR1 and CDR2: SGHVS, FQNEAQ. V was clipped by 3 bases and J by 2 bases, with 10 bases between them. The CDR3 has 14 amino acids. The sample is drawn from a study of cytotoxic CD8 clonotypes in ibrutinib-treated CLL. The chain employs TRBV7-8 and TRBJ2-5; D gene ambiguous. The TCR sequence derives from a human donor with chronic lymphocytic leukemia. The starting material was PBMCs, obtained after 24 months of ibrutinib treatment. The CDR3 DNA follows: TGTGCCAGCAGCTTTGGCGCGCGGCAAGAGACCCAGTACTTC. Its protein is CASSFGARQETQYF.